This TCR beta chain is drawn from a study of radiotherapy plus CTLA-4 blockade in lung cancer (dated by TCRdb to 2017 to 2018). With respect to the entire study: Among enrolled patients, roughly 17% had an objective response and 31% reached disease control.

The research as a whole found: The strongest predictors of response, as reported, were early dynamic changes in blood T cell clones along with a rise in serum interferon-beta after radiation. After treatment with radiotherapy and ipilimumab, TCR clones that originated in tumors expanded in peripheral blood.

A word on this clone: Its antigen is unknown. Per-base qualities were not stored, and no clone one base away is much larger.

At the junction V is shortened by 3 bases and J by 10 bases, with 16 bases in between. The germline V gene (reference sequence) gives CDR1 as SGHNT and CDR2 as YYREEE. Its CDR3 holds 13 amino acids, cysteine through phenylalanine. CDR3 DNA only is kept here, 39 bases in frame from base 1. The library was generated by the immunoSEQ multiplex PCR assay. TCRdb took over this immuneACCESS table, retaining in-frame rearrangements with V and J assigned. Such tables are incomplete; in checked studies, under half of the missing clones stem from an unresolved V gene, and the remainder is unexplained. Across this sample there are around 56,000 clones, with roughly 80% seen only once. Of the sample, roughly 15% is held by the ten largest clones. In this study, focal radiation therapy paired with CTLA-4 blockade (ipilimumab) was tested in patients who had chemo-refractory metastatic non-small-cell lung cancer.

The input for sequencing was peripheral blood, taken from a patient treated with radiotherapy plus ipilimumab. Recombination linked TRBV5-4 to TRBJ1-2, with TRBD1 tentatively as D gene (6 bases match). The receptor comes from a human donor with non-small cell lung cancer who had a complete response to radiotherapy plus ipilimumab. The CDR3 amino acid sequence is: CASSYRDINLYTF. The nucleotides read TGTGCCAGCAGCTACCGGGACATTAACCTCTACACCTTC.